This T cell receptor (beta chain) was obtained from a study of cytomegalovirus exposure and HLA in healthy donors. Whole-study findings and limits: Further analysis, carried out later, found HLA-associated TCR beta chains more clonally expanded than equally common other chains.

The primer mix had 60 Vbeta and 13 Jbeta primers. Assay used: immunoSEQ multiplex PCR; TCRdb lists only in-frame clones, some missing. The sample yields some 180,000 clones, 75% to 80% seen once. Trimming cost V 5 bases and J 8 bases, with 12 bases left between them. Germline V gene lookup returns CDR1 MGHDK and CDR2 SYGVNS. This CDR3 contains 13 residues. This clone is medium-sized. What it binds is unknown. This TCR derives from a female donor in good health and CMV-seronegative. The chain employs TRBV25-1 and TRBJ1-4, with D possibly being TRBD1 (6 bases). The sample taken for sequencing was PBMCs. In nucleotides, the CDR3 is TGTGCCAGCAGTATCAGGGGCGGGGAAAAACTGTTTTTT. It encodes CASSIRGGEKLFF.